This T cell receptor beta chain was found in a study of vaccination and CD4 T cells after COVID-19. In the study overall: Overlapping spike pools from SARS-CoV-2 and HCoV-NL63, HCoV-OC43 and HCoV-229E served as culture stimuli.

This CDR3 is 14 amino acids long. J was trimmed by 3 bases and V by 5 bases; bases with no gene match: 5. Germline V lookup: CDR1 SGHAT, CDR2 FQNNGV. This clonotype was detected a few times. Antigen unknown. Sequencing of the DNA from cultured CD4+ T cells was carried out with the Oncomine TCR Beta short-read assay. TCRdb used MiXCR to reprocess the PCR reads, holding one entry per CDR3 protein. The sample yields around 18,000 distinct CDR3 sequences, less than 75% seen once. Sample treatment: approximately 9-day PBMC culture with coronavirus spike peptide pools or control peptides (ViraFEST assay). The sequencing input was CD4+ T cells from blood, cultured in vitro. The chain employs TRBV11-2 and TRBJ1-2; 8 bases are a match to TRBD1. The sequence was collected from a human donor who had recovered from COVID-19. The CDR3 spells CASSPGQGDYGYTF. As DNA, the CDR3 is TGTGCCAGCAGCCCTGGACAGGGCGACTATGGCTACACCTTC.